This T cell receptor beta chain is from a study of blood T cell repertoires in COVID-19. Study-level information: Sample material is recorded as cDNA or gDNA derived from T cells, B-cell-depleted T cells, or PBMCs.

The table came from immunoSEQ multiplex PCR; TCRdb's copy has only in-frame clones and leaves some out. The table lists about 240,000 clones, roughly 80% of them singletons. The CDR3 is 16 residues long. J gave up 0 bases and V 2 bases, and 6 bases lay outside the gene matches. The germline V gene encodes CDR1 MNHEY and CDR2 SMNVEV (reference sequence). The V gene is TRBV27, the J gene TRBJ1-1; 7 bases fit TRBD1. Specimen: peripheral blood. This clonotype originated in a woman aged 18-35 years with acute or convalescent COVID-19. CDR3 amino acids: CASSLVQGVLNTEAFF. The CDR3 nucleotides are TGTGCCAGCAGTTTAGTCCAGGGGGTCCTGAACACTGAAGCTTTCTTT.